This T cell receptor beta chain appears in the sequencing data of a study of beta chain features in type 1 diabetes. Study results and limitations: Researchers caution that PCR might favor shorter templates, equally among patients and controls. TCRB CDR3s from Type 1 diabetes patients were moderately but significantly shorter in all four CD4+ subsets.

CD4+ naive, central memory, regulatory and stem cell-like memory cells were sorted via CD45RO/CCR7/CD25/CD127/CD95/CD27. Every bit of the isolated RNA underwent reverse transcription, so sequencing read expressed TCRB transcripts. The data were produced by immunoSEQ multiplex PCR, yet TCRdb's version contains in-frame clones alone and is incomplete. The sample lists approximately 170,000 clones; less than 10% were seen once. The CDR3 consists of 15 residues. Germline CDR1 SGHDN, CDR2 FVKESK. The V end lost 4 bases, the J end lost 0 bases, and 12 bases lay between the germline ends. This clone has more than one count but fewer than ten. What it binds is unknown.

This TCR was sampled from a man between 18 and 35 years old with type 1 diabetes. Sequencing was done on a sample of central memory CD4+ T cells from blood. The chain has TRBV14 and TRBJ1-1; D unclear. CDR3 sequence (DNA): TGTGCCAGCAGCCCCGGAGCGGTGATGAACACTGAAGCTTTCTTT. It yields the protein CASSPGAVMNTEAFF. The full variable domain, rest sourced from reference TRBV14 and TRBJ1-1, is EAGVTQFPSHSVIEKGQTVTLRCDPISGHDNLYWYRRVMGKEIKFLLHFVKESKQDESGMPNNRFLAERTGGTYSTLKVQPAELEDSGVYFCASSPGAVMNTEAFFGQGTRLTVV.